Sequencing of this TCR beta chain was carried out in a study of post-analysis software for immune sequencing data. As regards this clonotype: Its target is unknown.

General study findings and limits: The five TRBV segments detected at higher frequency in patients than in controls included TRBV5-6, TRBV5-1 and TRBV20-1. Relative to controls, patients with multiple sclerosis showed significantly lower normalized Chao1 diversity.

The V gene lost 7 bases and the J gene lost 5 bases, with 14 bases spanning the gap. Germline V gene data show CDR1 as DFQATT and CDR2 as SNEGSKA (reference sequence). The CDR3 covers 12 residues. Unique-molecular-identifier-tagged TCR beta cDNA libraries were used. TCRdb reanalysed the PCR reads using MiXCR and keeps one entry per CDR3 protein. Here the sample spans around 400,000 distinct CDR3 sequences, approximately 38% being singletons. This receptor was obtained from a girl aged 2 to 10 with multiple sclerosis. The material sequenced was blood. The rearrangement links TRBV20-1 to TRBJ2-5; D gene ambiguous. In nucleotides, the CDR3 is TGCAGTGTCAGGCCCTATCTGGAGACCCAGTACTTC. Translation gives CSVRPYLETQYF.